The 25 T cell receptor beta chains presented below share a single source sample, sequenced in a study of cytomegalovirus exposure and HLA in healthy donors. The method was immunoSEQ multiplex PCR; TCRdb's version includes in-frame clones alone and lacks a portion of them. The repertoire holds over 200,000 clones, with around 88% as singletons. The sample consisted of PBMCs. These receptors originate from a woman aged 18-35 years in good health and CMV-seronegative.

The count of this clone is one. J is TRBJ1-1 and V is TRBV6-1; 8 bases are shared with TRBD1. CDR3 length: 13 residues. The trim removed 8 bases at V and 4 bases at J, leaving 6 bases unmatched. Germline CDR1 and CDR2: MNHNS and SASEGT. The CDR3: CASLGRGLTEAFF. Here the CDR3 DNA reads TGTGCCAGCCTAGGCAGGGGGCTCACTGAAGCTTTCTTT.

This clone was counted a single time. The chain links TRBV5-4 to TRBJ1-2; no clear D gene. CDR1 and CDR2 from the germline V gene are SGHNT and YYREEE (reference sequence). The V gene lost 4 bases and the J gene lost 2 bases, with 9 bases spanning the gap. CDR3 length: 13 amino acids. The CDR3 coding sequence is TGTGCCAGCAGCATAAACAGCAACTATGGCTACACCTTC. Translating gives CASSINSNYGYTF.

The chain links TRBV28 to TRBJ1-5; D uncertain. CDR3 length: 16 residues. V was shortened by 8 bases and J by 2 bases, with 19 bases between the two germline ends. Germline V gene data show CDR1 as MDHEN and CDR2 as SYDVKM. CDR3 sequence (DNA): TGTGCCAGCGGCTCTCCCCGGGGTAGGGGCAATCAGCCCCAGCATTTT. Encoded protein: CASGSPRGRGNQPQHF.

This clone was detected a few times. The J gene is TRBJ2-1, the V gene TRBV6-1; 9 bases are a match to TRBD1. The CDR3 loop spans 15 amino acids. Germline trimming cut 1 base from V and 7 bases from J; bases unmatched to any gene: 5. Looked up from germline, CDR1 is MNHNS and CDR2 is SASEGT. The CDR3, as DNA: TGTGCCAGCAGTGAAGAGGGGACAGGGCATAATGAGCAGTTCTTC. This codes for CASSEEGTGHNEQFF.

J is TRBJ2-3 and V is TRBV29-1, with TRBD2 as a possible D gene (6 bases). This CDR3 is built from 17 residues. Trimming pared 2 bases from V and 4 bases from J, leaving 22 bases between. The germline V gene has CDR1 SQVTM and CDR2 ANQGSEA. The DNA of the CDR3 is TGCAGCGTTGAAAAAGTGTCCGGGAGTGTCGGCCCAGATACGCAGTATTTT. Its protein product is CSVEKVSGSVGPDTQYF.

This CDR3 is CASSPGTGFSYEQYF. DNA for the CDR3: TGTGCCAGCAGTCCCGGGACAGGCTTCTCCTACGAGCAGTACTTC. This chain connects TRBV6-5 to TRBJ2-5, with 8 positions matching TRBD1. Near its end, the DNA agrees better with TRBJ2-7, so the J call may be wrong. The CDR3 extends over 15 amino acids. Germline V CDR1 and CDR2: MNHEY, SVGAGI.

V gene TRBV6-6 combines with J gene TRBJ2-5; tentative D call: TRBD2 (6 bases). Trimming stripped 7 bases from V and 5 bases from J, with 8 bases between. Germline V gene sequence: CDR1 MNHNY, CDR2 SVGAGI (reference sequence). This CDR3 has 11 residues. CDR3 DNA: TGTGCCAGCAATGGGGGGGAGACCCAGTACTTC. It encodes CASNGGETQYF.

The chain couples TRBV30 to TRBJ2-7, with D possibly matching TRBD1 (5 bases). The V and J ends lost 0 bases and 3 bases respectively, with 9 bases between them. The CDR3 sequence is 13 residues long. The germline V gene has CDR1 GTSNPN and CDR2 SVGIG (reference sequence). CDR3 in amino acids: CAWSVDRSYEQYF. The CDR3 DNA follows: TGTGCCTGGAGTGTAGACAGAAGCTACGAGCAGTACTTC.

The V and J genes are TRBV9 and TRBJ2-2; 7 nucleotides agree with TRBD2. The ends lost 0 bases at V and 4 bases at J; junction bases unmatched: 6. The CDR3 totals 16 residues. Germline CDR1 is SGDLS and CDR2 is YYNGEE. CDR3 in DNA: TGTGCCAGCAGCGTAGTTGAGGGAGGGGTCACCGGGGAGCTGTTTTTT. Translation gives CASSVVEGGVTGELFF.

The V and J genes are TRBV13 and TRBJ2-7; weak D call: TRBD1 (5 bases). The V gene's germline CDR1 is PRHDT and CDR2 FYEKMQ (reference sequence). Trimming removed 2 bases at V and 5 bases at J, with 19 bases between. This CDR3 is 16 amino acids long. The DNA for the CDR3 is TGTGCCAGCAGCTTATATCCCAGGGCGTTGAGGAACGAGCAGTACTTC. Translating gives CASSLYPRALRNEQYF.

The V call is TRBV27, the J call TRBJ2-1; 9 bases map to TRBD1. The germline V gene encodes CDR1 MNHEY and CDR2 SMNVEV (reference sequence). The CDR3 contains 15 residues. Trimming took 7 bases from V and 5 from J; bases not matched to a gene: 9. DNA for the CDR3: TGTGCCAGCACGCTTGACAGGGGGTTCAACAATGAGCAGTTCTTC. Amino acid sequence: CASTLDRGFNNEQFF.

The V call is TRBV19, the J call TRBJ2-1; D gene uncertain. Per germline, CDR1 LNHDA and CDR2 SQIVND (reference sequence). CDR3 length: 15 residues. Trimming took off 3 bases at V and 3 bases at J, with 12 bases between the two ends. CDR3 in amino acids: CASSIGLVVYNEQFF. The CDR3 DNA sequence: TGTGCCAGTAGTATTGGTCTAGTGGTCTACAATGAGCAGTTCTTC. The full variable domain, rest sourced from reference TRBV19 and TRBJ2-1, is DGGITQSPKYLFRKEGQNVTLSCEQNLNHDAMYWYRQDPGQGLRLIYYSQIVNDFQKGDIAEGYSVSREKKESFPLTVTSAQKNPTAFYLCASSIGLVVYNEQFFGPGTRLTVL.

The chain has TRBV4-1 and TRBJ2-7, with TRBD1 matching over 7 bases. The CDR3 runs 14 residues. J lost 3 bases, V lost 1 base, and 3 bases had no gene match. Germline loops: CDR1 MGHRA, CDR2 YSYEKL. The CDR3 here is CASSQGNRGYEQYF. In nucleotides, the CDR3 is TGCGCCAGCAGCCAAGGGAACAGGGGCTACGAGCAGTACTTC.

V gene TRBV29-1 combines with J gene TRBJ2-5; D is uncertain. The CDR3 is 12 amino acids. Per germline, CDR1 SQVTM and CDR2 ANQGSEA. Trimming cost V 3 bases and J 5 bases, with 10 bases left between them. The CDR3 DNA reads as TGCAGCGTTGATGGCCAGTCGGAGACCCAGTACTTC. This translates into CSVDGQSETQYF.

The rearrangement uses TRBV4-1 and TRBJ2-7; 8 bases fit TRBD2. Germline-derived CDR1 and CDR2 are MGHRA and YSYEKL. V gave up 0 bases and J gave up 1 base; unmatched junction bases: 8. This CDR3 has 17 residues. The CDR3 nucleotides read TGCGCCAGCAGCCAAGATAATTCGGGGGGGATTTCCTACGAGCAGTACTTC. Its protein product is CASSQDNSGGISYEQYF.

This clone was detected only a few times. The chain uses TRBV20-1 and TRBJ2-7; 9 bases match TRBD1. Per germline, CDR1 DFQATT and CDR2 SNEGSKA (reference sequence). This CDR3 is 11 amino acids long. Germline trimming cut 3 bases from V and 9 bases from J; bases unmatched to any gene: 3. CDR3 sequence: CSARDRGRQYF. The CDR3, as DNA: TGCAGTGCTAGGGACAGGGGAAGGCAGTACTTC.

The CDR3 loop reads CASSARQGGTYNEQFF. Here the CDR3 DNA reads TGTGCCAGCAGCGCAAGACAGGGTGGGACCTACAATGAGCAGTTCTTC. J is TRBJ2-1 and V is TRBV7-6; 7 nucleotides agree with TRBD1. This CDR3 is 16 amino acids long. V trimming: 5 bases; J trimming: 2 bases; junction bases outside the gene matches: 9. Germline CDR1 and CDR2: SGHVS and FNYEAQ.

The chain employs TRBV27 and TRBJ2-7; TRBD2 matches at 12 bases. V lost 8 bases, J lost 5 bases, and 7 bases stayed unmatched. The CDR3 runs to 14 residues. Germline V gene lookup returns CDR1 MNHEY and CDR2 SMNVEV (reference sequence). In nucleotides, the CDR3 is TGTGCCAGCGCAGGACTAGCGGGAATACACGAGCAGTACTTC. Translated: CASAGLAGIHEQYF.

The chain uses TRBV4-2 and TRBJ2-5; 13 nucleotides line up with TRBD2. The V gene's germline CDR1 is LGHNA and CDR2 YNFKEQ. This CDR3 spans 19 amino acids. The V and J ends lost 4 bases and 7 bases, in that order; junction bases with no gene match: 18. The CDR3 sequence: CASSPLGLAGQATSTTQYF. The DNA of the CDR3 is TGTGCCAGCAGCCCCCTGGGACTAGCGGGACAGGCCACTTCTACGACCCAGTACTTC.

This clone was recorded only once. The chain recombines TRBV9 with TRBJ1-3; 7 positions match TRBD1. Trimming cost V 4 bases and J 4 bases; bases outside gene matches: 8. Germline CDR1 SGDLS, CDR2 YYNGEE. This CDR3 has 15 residues. CDR3 DNA sequence: TGTGCCAGCAGCCCATCGACAGGGCCGGGAAACACCATATATTTT. Translation: CASSPSTGPGNTIYF.

There are a few counts of this clone. The chain uses TRBV7-9 and TRBJ2-7, with D possibly being TRBD1 (6 bases). The CDR3 runs to 16 residues. Germline assignment: CDR1 SEHNR and CDR2 FQNEAQ (reference sequence). V was clipped by 5 bases and J by 2 bases, with 19 bases between them. The DNA for the CDR3 is TGTGCCAGCAGCCCAACCGGGACAAGGGGCCCCTACGAGCAGTACTTC. Translation gives CASSPTGTRGPYEQYF.

V and J are TRBV18 and TRBJ2-3; the match to TRBD2 covers 10 bases. V gave up 6 bases and J gave up 1 base; unmatched junction bases: 1. Germline assignment: CDR1 KGHSH and CDR2 LQKENI. The CDR3 totals 14 residues. CDR3 sequence reads: CASSGTSGTDTQYF. In nucleotides, the CDR3 is TGTGCCAGCTCGGGGACTAGCGGCACAGATACGCAGTATTTT.

The chain uses TRBV28 and TRBJ2-7; perhaps TRBD1 as D (6 bases). Looked up from germline, CDR1 is MDHEN and CDR2 is SYDVKM. CDR3 length: 11 amino acids. Trimming shortened V by 11 bases and J by 3 bases, and 11 bases separated the two germline ends. The CDR3 DNA is TGTGCCTCCAAAGGGGGCTACGAGCAGTACTTC. Encoded protein: CASKGGYEQYF.

V gene TRBV11-2 combines with J gene TRBJ2-7, with TRBD2 matching 11 bases. The CDR3 spans 15 residues. V lost 4 bases to trimming and J lost 4 bases; unmatched junction nucleotides: 6. CDR1 and CDR2 (germline): SGHAT, FQNNGV. CDR3: CASSSRLAGSYEQYF. CDR3 nucleotide sequence: TGTGCCAGCAGCTCCAGACTAGCGGGAAGTTACGAGCAGTACTTC.

The chain uses TRBV6-6 and TRBJ2-1; D may be TRBD1 (6 bases). Trimming stripped 0 bases from V and 5 bases from J, with 11 bases between. Germline V gives CDR1 MNHNY, CDR2 SVGAGI (reference sequence). The CDR3 is 15 amino acids. The CDR3 DNA reads as TGTGCCAGCAGTTACTCGGACAGCTTCAACAATGAGCAGTTCTTC. Translated: CASSYSDSFNNEQFF.